This TCR beta chain was captured by sequencing in a study of shared clonotypes between healthy human individuals. This clone appeared a single time. The target antigen is unknown. Researchers partitioned CD4+ cells into CD45RA+ naive and CD45RA-negative memory subsets. CDR3 length: 15 amino acids. Germline V gene sequence: CDR1 SGHAT, CDR2 FQNNGV. V lost 5 bases, J lost 2 bases, and 8 bases stayed unmatched. Study-level results: The naive CD4 repertoires of four donors were compared, and about 5% of clonotypes were shared.

This table comes from immunoSEQ multiplex PCR, and its TCRdb copy is limited to in-frame clones, with some not included. The table records about 1.1 million clones, around 77% of them present only once. The sample was memory CD4+ T cells from PBMCs. Stated subset: CD45RA-negative fraction. The genes are TRBV11-2 and TRBJ2-7; 8 nucleotides align to TRBD1. The clonotype originates from a man younger than 35 in good health. Some clones in this sample may be carry-over from other donors' samples. This CDR3 is CASSGILDRAYEQYF. The CDR3 region has the DNA TGTGCCAGCAGCGGAATCTTGGACAGGGCCTACGAGCAGTACTTC.